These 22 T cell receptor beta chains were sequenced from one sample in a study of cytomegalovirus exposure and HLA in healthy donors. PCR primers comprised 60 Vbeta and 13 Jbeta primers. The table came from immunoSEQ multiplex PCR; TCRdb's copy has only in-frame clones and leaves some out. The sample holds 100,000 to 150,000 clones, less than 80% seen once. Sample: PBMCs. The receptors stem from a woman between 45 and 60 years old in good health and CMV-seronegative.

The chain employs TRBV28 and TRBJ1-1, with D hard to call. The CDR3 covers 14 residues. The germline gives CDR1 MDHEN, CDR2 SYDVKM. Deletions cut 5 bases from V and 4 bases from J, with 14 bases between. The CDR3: CASSPPYSRTEAFF. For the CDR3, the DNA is TGTGCCAGCAGTCCCCCGTACAGTCGCACTGAAGCTTTCTTT.

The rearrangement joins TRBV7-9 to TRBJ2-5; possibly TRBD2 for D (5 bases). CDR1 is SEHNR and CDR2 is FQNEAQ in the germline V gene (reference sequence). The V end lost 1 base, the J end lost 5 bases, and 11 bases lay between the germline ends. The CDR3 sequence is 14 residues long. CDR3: CASSLELQRETQYF. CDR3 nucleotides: TGTGCCAGCAGCTTAGAATTACAGCGGGAGACCCAGTACTTC.

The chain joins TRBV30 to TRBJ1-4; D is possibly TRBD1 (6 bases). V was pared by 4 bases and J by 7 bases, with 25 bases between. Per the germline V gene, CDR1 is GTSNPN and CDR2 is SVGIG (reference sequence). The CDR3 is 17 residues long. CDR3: CAWTQRGGNPSGEKLFF. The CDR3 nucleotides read TGTGCCTGGACTCAGAGGGGGGGCAATCCCTCGGGTGAAAAACTGTTTTTT.

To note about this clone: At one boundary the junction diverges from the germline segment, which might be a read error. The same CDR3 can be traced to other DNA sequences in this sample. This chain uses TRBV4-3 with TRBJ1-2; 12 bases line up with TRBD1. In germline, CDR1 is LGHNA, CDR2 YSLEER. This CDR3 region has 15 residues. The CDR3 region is CASSQGDRGLRGYTF. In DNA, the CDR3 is TGCGCCAGCAGCCAGGGGGACAGGGGGCTGAGGGGCTACACTTTC.

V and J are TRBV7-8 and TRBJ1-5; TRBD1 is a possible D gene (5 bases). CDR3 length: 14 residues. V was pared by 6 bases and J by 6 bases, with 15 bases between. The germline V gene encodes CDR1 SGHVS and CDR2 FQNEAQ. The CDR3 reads CASSYDSRLQPQHF. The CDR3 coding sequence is TGTGCCAGCAGTTACGACAGCCGACTTCAGCCCCAGCATTTT.

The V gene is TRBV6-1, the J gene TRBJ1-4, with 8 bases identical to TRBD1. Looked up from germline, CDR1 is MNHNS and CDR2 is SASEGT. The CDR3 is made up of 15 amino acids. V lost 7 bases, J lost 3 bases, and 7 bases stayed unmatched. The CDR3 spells CASIAGTGANEKLFF. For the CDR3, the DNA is TGTGCCAGCATCGCAGGGACAGGAGCTAATGAAAAACTGTTTTTT.

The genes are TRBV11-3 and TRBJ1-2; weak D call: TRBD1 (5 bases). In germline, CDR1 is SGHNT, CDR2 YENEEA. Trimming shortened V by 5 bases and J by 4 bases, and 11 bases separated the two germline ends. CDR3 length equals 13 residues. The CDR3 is CASSRGEAYGYTF. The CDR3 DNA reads TGTGCCAGCAGCAGAGGGGAGGCCTATGGCTACACCTTC.

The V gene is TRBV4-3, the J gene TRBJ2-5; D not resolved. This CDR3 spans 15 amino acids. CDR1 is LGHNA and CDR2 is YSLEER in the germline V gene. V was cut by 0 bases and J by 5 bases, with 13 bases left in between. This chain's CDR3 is CASSQDSSRRETQYF. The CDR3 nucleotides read TGCGCCAGCAGCCAAGATAGCAGCCGGCGGGAGACCCAGTACTTC.

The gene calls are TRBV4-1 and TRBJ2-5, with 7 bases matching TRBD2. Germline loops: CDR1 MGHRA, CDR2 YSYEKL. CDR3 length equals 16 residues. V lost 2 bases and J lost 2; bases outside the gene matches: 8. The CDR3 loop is CASSQLPGGLQETQYF. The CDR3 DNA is TGCGCCAGCAGCCAACTCCCCGGGGGACTACAAGAGACCCAGTACTTC.

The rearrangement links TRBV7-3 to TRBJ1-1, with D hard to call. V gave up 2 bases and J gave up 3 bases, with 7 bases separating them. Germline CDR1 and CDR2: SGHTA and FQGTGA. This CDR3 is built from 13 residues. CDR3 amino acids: CASSLGPHTEAFF. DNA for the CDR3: TGTGCCAGCAGCTTAGGGCCCCACACTGAAGCTTTCTTT.

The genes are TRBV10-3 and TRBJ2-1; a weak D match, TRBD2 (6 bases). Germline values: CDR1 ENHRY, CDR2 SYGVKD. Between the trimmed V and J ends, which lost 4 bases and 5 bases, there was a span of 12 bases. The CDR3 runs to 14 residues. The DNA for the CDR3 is TGTGCCATCAGTGGTGCGTTAGCGGACAATGAGCAGTTCTTC. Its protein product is CAISGALADNEQFF.

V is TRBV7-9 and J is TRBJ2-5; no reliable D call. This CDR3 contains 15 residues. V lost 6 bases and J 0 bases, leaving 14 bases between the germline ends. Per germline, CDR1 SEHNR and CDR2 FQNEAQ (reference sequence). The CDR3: CASRYLGRYQETQYF. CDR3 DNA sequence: TGTGCCAGCAGGTACCTGGGCAGGTACCAAGAGACCCAGTACTTC.

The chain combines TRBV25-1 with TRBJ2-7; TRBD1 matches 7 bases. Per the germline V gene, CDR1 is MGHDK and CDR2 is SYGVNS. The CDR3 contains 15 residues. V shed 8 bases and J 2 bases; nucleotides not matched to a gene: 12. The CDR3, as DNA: TGTGCCAGCGGAAGTACAACAGGGGCCACCTACGAGCAGTACTTC. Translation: CASGSTTGATYEQYF.

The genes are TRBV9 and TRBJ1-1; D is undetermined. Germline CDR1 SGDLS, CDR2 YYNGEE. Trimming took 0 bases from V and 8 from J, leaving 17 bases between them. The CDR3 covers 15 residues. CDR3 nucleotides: TGTGCCAGCAGCGTAGGAATAGGGAGAACGGTCGAAGCTTTCTTT. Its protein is CASSVGIGRTVEAFF.

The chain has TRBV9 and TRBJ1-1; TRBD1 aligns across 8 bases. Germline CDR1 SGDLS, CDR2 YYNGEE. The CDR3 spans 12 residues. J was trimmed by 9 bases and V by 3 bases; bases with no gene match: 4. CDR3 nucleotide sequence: TGTGCCAGCAGCGCAGGACAGGGTAAAGCTTTCTTT. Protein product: CASSAGQGKAFF.

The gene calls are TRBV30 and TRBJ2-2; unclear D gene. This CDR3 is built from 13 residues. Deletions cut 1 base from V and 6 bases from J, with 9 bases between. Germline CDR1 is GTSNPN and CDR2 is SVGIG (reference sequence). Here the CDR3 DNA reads TGTGCCTGGAGTGCCCGGTCCGCCGGGGAGCTGTTTTTT. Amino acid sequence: CAWSARSAGELFF.

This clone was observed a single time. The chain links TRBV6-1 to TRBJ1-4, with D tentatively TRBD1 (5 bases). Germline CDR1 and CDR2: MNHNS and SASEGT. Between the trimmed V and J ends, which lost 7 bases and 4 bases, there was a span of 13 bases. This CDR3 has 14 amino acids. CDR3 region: CASTSQEHNEKLFF. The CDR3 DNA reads TGTGCCAGCACTTCACAGGAACATAATGAAAAACTGTTTTTT.

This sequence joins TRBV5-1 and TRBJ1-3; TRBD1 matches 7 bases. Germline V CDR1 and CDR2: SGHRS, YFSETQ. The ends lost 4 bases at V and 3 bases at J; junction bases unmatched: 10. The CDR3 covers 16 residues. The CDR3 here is CASSPGGGVVGNTIYF. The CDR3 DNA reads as TGCGCCAGCAGCCCGGGAGGGGGCGTCGTTGGAAACACCATATATTTT.

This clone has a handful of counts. This CDR3 is CASSKSGTSGRTILNEQFF. The DNA for the CDR3 is TGTGCCAGCAGCAAATCCGGGACTAGCGGACGCACTATCCTCAATGAGCAGTTCTTC. The rearrangement uses TRBV11-1 and TRBJ2-1; 11 positions match TRBD2. Germline loops: CDR1 SGHAT, CDR2 FQDESV (reference sequence). V trimming: 5 bases; J trimming: 6 bases; junction bases outside the gene matches: 18. The CDR3 consists of 19 residues.

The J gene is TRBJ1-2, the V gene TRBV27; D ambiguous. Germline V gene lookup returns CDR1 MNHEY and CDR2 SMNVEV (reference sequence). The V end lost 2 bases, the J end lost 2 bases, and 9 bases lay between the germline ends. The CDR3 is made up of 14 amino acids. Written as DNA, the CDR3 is TGTGCCAGCAGTTTAGGGTGGAGCAACTATGGCTACACCTTC. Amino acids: CASSLGWSNYGYTF.

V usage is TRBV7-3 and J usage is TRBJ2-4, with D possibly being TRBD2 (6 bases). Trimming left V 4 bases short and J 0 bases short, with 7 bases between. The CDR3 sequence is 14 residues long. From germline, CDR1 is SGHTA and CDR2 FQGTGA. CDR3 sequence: CASSSGVAKNIQYF. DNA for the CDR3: TGTGCCAGCAGCTCGGGGGTAGCCAAAAACATTCAGTACTTC. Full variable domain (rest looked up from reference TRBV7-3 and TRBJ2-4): GAGVSQTPSNKVTEKGKYVELRCDPISGHTALYWYRQSLGQGPEFLIYFQGTGAADDSGLPNDRFFAVRPEGSVSTLKIQRTERGDSAVYLCASSSGVAKNIQYFGAGTRLSVL.

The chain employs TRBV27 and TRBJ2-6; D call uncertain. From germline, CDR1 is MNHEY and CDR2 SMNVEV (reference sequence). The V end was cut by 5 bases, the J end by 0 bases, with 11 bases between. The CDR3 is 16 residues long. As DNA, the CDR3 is TGTGCCAGCAGTCTACTATTAAGCTCTGGGGCCAACGTCCTGACTTTC. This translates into CASSLLLSSGANVLTF.